Included here is one T cell receptor beta chain sequence, with context. This clone was seen more than once but under ten times. Its antigen specificity is not known. No much larger clone exists at a distance of one base, and base qualities are not known. Each donor gave one peripheral blood draw, approximately 0.11 L on average, collected into heparinised tubes. Naive, central memory, regulatory and stem cell-like memory CD4+ T cells were sorted on a BD FACSAria II using a panel including CD45RO, CCR7, CD25, CD127, CD95 and CD27. Every sorted population had a purity above 95%. PBMCs were isolated right away by Lymphoprep density gradient centrifugation and were stained directly, without culture. Samples were stained and sorted in pairs, with one healthy donor and one patient per experiment, so that batch effects were minimized. This entry belongs to a study of beta chain features in type 1 diabetes (dated by TCRdb to the late 2010s). The study in broad terms: Patients and healthy donors did not differ in mean age, gender distribution, total cell number or subset yield. A total of about 110 million sorted cells were examined across all samples, and the number of cells per subset was strongly correlated with RNA yield. Naive and central memory subsets were obtained from all 30 or so donors, but regulatory and stem cell-like memory subsets were isolated from only 8 patients and 8 healthy donors. In the study, TCRB repertoires of sorted circulating CD4+ T cell subsets from recently diagnosed type 1 diabetes patients were compared with those of matched healthy donors.

The CDR3, from cysteine to phenylalanine, totals 15 residues. Only the CDR3 DNA is retained, 45 bases long and in frame from the first base. V is shortened by 6 bases, J by 2 bases, and the region joining them spans 15 bases. The germline V gene gives CDR1 as MNHNS and CDR2 as SASEGT. The entire amount of isolated RNA was reverse transcribed using the High Capacity cDNA Reverse Transcription Kit, so the sequenced TCRB transcripts were expressed ones. Naive, central memory and regulatory T cell samples underwent deep immunoSEQ sequencing, averaging roughly 3.5 million total reads per sample. Sorted cells were lysed in RLT buffer and RNA was extracted with DNase-treated RNeasy Micro or Mini kits, depending on cell number. To prevent cross-contamination, each cell subset was processed individually, whereas patient and healthy donor samples were processed jointly. Using the immunoSEQ multiplex PCR, TCRB sequences were amplified from cDNA into 87-bp fragments spanning the CDR3 region. Amplicons were sequenced on the Illumina HiSeq platform. The study's own analysis went as follows. Synthetic template baselines were used to correct PCR bias computationally, reads within Hamming distance 2 were collapsed together, and singletons that could not be merged were discarded. Reads were aligned against IMGT so that V, D and J genes, CDR3 length and insertions or deletions at six rearrangement sites could be assigned. Within each subset, clonotype counts were normalized to sorted cell number, after which true diversity and Gini coefficients were computed with the tcR R package. Repertoire sharing was quantified using the overlap coefficient calculated on TCRB nucleotide sequences. Drawn from immuneACCESS, this table holds only the in-frame rearrangements with V and J called that TCRdb kept. Clones are partly lost; checked studies trace under half to an unresolved V gene and leave the rest unexplained. V and J calls and clone size follow that table, whereas D and trimming were derived from the DNA. The sample table shows over 300,000 clones, and around 8% are seen once. The ten largest clones represent less than 0.45% of the sample.

On the study overall, not on this receptor specifically: HLA sub-analyses involved small numbers of individuals, so any influence of HLA type on TCRB rearrangement remained unresolved. At VDJ recombination sites, patients with type 1 diabetes made fewer insertions and deleted more nucleotides, a pattern implying thymic rearrangement abnormalities. Type 1 diabetes patients showed a moderate but significant shortening of TCRB CDR3 length in all four CD4+ subsets. Shorter templates might be favored by PCR, yet because patient and control samples were amplified and corrected together, any such skew would affect both groups equally. Because cDNA was sequenced instead of genomic DNA, activated cells with high expression could be over-represented, although the groups did not differ in activation or CD3 levels. The naive, central memory and regulatory TCRB repertoires appeared to resemble one another more closely among patients than among healthy donors.

Sequenced input: central memory CD4+ T cells from blood. The clonotype was recovered from a young woman in good health. This chain is built from TRBV6-1 and TRBJ2-3, with TRBD2 perhaps the D gene, on 6 matching bases. The DNA sequence follows: TGTGCCAGCAGAAAGAGCCGGGAGACCACAGATACGCAGTATTTT. This is translated as CASRKSRETTDTQYF.